This T cell receptor beta chain was obtained from a study of blood T cell repertoires in COVID-19. Study summary: Sites in the United States, Italy and Spain provided acute and convalescent COVID-19 samples.

Germline loops: CDR1 LNHDA, CDR2 SQIVND (reference sequence). The CDR3 loop spans 13 amino acids. Trimming pared 3 bases from V and 12 bases from J, leaving 15 bases between. Assay used: immunoSEQ multiplex PCR; TCRdb lists only in-frame clones, some missing. The sample contains under 450,000 clones, approximately 89% of which appear only once. Someone with COVID-19 had been met by exposed participants within 2 weeks before study entry. This TCR derives from a woman between 40 and 55 years old who had been exposed to COVID-19. The sample taken for sequencing was PBMCs or T cells enriched from blood (not recorded which). The rearrangement links TRBV19 to TRBJ2-1; TRBD2 might be the D (5 bases). CDR3 sequence: CASSMSSEMAQFF. The CDR3, as DNA: TGTGCCAGTAGTATGAGTAGCGAAATGGCGCAGTTCTTC.